This TCR beta chain was sequenced in a study of T cell changes during pregnancy in multiple sclerosis. Data came from immunoSEQ multiplex PCR; TCRdb stores just in-frame clones and leaves some out. The data show 40,000 to 50,000 clones, approximately 90% seen once. This CDR3 region has 15 residues. From germline, CDR1 is LNHDA and CDR2 SQIVND (reference sequence). Trimming removed 5 bases at V and 0 bases at J, with 13 bases between. The chain combines TRBV19 with TRBJ1-1; D not resolved. Source: CD4+ T cells from peripheral blood mononuclear cells, taken in the first trimester of pregnancy. The TCR sequence derives from a female donor with multiple sclerosis, enrolled in a pregnancy study. In DNA form, the CDR3 reads TGTGCCAGTAGTCGGGCGGGGAGTATGAACACTGAAGCTTTCTTT. Translation: CASSRAGSMNTEAFF. Full variable domain (rest looked up from reference TRBV19 and TRBJ1-1): DGGITQSPKYLFRKEGQNVTLSCEQNLNHDAMYWYRQDPGQGLRLIYYSQIVNDFQKGDIAEGYSVSREKKESFPLTVTSAQKNPTAFYLCASSRAGSMNTEAFFGQGTRLTVV.